This T cell receptor (beta chain) was captured by sequencing in a study of T cells after yellow fever vaccination. Overall study findings and caveats: Most clones from primary vaccination resurfaced after the booster (nearly 97% CD4, around 89% CD8). Weaker in magnitude, the secondary response showed a faster peak on day 5 versus 15. Clonotypes appearing in both CD4 and CD8 compartments existed, and their share was small.

This clonotype was seen repeatedly, ten times or more. Its antigen is as yet unknown. This CDR3 is 13 amino acids long. Per germline, CDR1 SGHRS and CDR2 YFSETQ. V lost 1 base and J 5 bases, leaving 7 bases between the germline ends. TCRdb re-derived calls from the 5' RACE reads in MiXCR, one entry per CDR3 protein. The sample lists about 310,000 distinct CDR3 sequences; more than 3% were seen once. The sequences come from PBMCs, collected on the day of the yellow fever booster vaccination. The receptor's source is a man aged 18 to 30 who received the YFV17D yellow fever vaccine. This rearrangement joins TRBV5-1 to TRBJ2-1, with D unclear. The CDR3, as DNA: TGCGCCAGCAGCTTGTCCCAGAACAATGAGCAGTTCTTC. The encoded protein is CASSLSQNNEQFF.